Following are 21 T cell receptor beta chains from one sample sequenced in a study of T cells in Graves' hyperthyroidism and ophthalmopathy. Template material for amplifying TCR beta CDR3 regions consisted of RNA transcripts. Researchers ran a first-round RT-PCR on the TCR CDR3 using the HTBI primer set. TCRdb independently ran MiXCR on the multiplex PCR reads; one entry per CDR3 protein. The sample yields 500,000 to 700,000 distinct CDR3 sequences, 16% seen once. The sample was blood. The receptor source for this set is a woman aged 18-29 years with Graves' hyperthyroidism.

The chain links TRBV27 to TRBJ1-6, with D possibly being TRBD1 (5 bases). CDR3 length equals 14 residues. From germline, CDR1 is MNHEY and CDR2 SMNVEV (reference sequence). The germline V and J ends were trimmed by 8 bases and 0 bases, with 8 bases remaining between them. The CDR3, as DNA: TGTGCCAGCTGGGGGGGCTCCTATAATTCACCCCTCCACTTT. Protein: CASWGGSYNSPLHF.

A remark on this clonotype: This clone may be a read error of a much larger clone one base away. CDR3 in amino acids: CASSLLGGAYNDQFF. In DNA, the CDR3 is TGTGCCAGCAGCTTATTGGGCGGGGCCTACAATGATCAGTTCTTC. The chain recombines TRBV11-3 with TRBJ2-1, with D perhaps TRBD2 (6 bases). From germline, CDR1 is SGHNT and CDR2 YENEEA. The CDR3 runs 15 residues.

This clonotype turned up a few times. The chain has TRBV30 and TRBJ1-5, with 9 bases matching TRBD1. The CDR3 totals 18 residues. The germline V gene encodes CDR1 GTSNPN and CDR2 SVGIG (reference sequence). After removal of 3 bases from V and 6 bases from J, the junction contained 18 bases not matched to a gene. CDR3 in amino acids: CAWSDRGQGLGGSQPQHF. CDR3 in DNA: TGTGCCTGGAGCGACAGGGGACAGGGCCTTGGGGGGAGTCAGCCCCAGCATTTT.

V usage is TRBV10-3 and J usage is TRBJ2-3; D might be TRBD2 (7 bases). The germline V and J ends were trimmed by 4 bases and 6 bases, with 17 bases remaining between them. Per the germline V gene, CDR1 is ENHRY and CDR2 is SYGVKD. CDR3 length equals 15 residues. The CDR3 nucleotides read TGTGCCATCAGTGTTGGCGGGGGCGCCACGGATACGCAGTATTTT. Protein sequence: CAISVGGGATDTQYF.

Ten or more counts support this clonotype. The DNA for the CDR3 is TGTGCCAGCAGCTTAAGCGTTGGGGAGACCCAGTACTTC. Protein: CASSLSVGETQYF. J is TRBJ2-5 and V is TRBV11-1, with D hard to call. Trimming shortened V by 2 bases and J by 5 bases, and 9 bases separated the two germline ends. Germline values: CDR1 SGHAT, CDR2 FQDESV (reference sequence). The length of the CDR3 is 13 residues.

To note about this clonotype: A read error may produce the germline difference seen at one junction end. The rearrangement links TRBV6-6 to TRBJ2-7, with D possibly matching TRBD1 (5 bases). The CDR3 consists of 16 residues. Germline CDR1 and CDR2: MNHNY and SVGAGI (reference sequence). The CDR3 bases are TGTGTCAGCAGTTACTCGACGAACACAGGTTTTGGCGAGCAGTACTTC. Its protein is CVSSYSTNTGFGEQYF.

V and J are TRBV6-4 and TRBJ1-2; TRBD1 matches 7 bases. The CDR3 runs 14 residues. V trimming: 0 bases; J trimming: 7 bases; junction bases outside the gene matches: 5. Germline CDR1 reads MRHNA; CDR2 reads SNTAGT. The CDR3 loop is CASSDSRGPVGYTF. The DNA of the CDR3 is TGTGCCAGCAGTGACTCAAGGGGGCCTGTTGGCTACACCTTC.

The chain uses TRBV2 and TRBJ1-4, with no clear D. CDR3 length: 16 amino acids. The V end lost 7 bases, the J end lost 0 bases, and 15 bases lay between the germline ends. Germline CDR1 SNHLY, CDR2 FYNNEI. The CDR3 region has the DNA TGTGCCAGCAAAGACCGGAACGTAGCAACTAATGAAAAACTGTTTTTT. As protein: CASKDRNVATNEKLFF.

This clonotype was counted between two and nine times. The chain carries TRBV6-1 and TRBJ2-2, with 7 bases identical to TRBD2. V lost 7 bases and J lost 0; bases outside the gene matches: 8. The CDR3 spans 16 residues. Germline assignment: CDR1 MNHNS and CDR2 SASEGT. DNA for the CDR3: TGTGCCAGCACGGTCTTAGCGGGTCCGAACACCGGGGAGCTGTTTTTT. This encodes CASTVLAGPNTGELFF.

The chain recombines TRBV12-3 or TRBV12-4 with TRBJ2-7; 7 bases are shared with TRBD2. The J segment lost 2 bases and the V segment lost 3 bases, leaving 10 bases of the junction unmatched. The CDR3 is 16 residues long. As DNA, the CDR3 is TGTGCCAGCAGTTTTTCTATTAGCGGGCTTACCTACGAGCAGTACTTC. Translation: CASSFSISGLTYEQYF.

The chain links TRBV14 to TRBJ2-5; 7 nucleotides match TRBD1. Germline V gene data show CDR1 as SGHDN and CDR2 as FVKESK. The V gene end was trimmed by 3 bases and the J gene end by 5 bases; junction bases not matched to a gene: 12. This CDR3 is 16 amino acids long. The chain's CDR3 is CASSHGRAGGLETQYF. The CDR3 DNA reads TGTGCCAGCAGCCATGGCCGGGCAGGGGGTCTGGAGACCCAGTACTTC.

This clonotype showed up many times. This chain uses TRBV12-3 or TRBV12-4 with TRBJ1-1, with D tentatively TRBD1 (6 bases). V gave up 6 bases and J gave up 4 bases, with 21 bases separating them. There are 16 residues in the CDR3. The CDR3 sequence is CASRPRMRQGITEAFF. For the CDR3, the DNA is TGTGCCAGCAGACCCAGGATGAGGCAGGGGATCACTGAAGCTTTCTTT.

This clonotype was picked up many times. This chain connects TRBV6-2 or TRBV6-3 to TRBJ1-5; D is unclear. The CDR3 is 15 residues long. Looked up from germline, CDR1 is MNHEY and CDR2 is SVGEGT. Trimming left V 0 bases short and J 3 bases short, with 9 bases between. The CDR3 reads CASSYSRSFNQPQHF. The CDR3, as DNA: TGTGCCAGCAGTTACTCCAGGTCCTTCAATCAGCCCCAGCATTTT.

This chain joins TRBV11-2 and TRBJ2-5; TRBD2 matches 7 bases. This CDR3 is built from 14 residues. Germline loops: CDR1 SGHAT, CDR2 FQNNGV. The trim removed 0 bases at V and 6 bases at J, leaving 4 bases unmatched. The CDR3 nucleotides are TGTGCCAGCAGCTTAGAGGGCGGGAGACAGACCCAGTACTTC. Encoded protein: CASSLEGGRQTQYF.

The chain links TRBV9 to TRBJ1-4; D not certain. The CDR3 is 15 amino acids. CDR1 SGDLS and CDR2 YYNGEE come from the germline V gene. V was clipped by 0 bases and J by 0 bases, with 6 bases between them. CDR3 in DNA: TGTGCCAGCAGCGTAGGAGCTGCAACTAATGAAAAACTGTTTTTT. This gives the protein CASSVGAATNEKLFF.

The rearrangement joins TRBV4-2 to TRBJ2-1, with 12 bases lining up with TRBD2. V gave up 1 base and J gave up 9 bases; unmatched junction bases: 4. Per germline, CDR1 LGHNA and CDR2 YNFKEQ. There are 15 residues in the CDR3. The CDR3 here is CASSQASGGVGEQFF. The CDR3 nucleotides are TGTGCCAGCAGCCAAGCTAGCGGGGGGGTCGGTGAGCAGTTCTTC.

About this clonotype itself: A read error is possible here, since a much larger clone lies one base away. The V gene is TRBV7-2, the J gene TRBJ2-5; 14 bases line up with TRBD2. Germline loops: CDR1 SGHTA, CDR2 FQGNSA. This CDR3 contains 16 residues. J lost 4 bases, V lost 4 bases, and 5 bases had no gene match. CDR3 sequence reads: CASSSRTSGGRETQYF. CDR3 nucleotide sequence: TGTGCCAGCAGCTCCAGGACTAGCGGGGGGAGAGAGACCCAGTACTTC.

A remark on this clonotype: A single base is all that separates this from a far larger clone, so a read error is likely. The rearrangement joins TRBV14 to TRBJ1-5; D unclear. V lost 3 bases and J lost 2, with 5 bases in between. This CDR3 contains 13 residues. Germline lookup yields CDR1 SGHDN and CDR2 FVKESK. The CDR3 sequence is CASSQRGNQPQHF. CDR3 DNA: TGTGCCAGCAGCCAGCGGGGCAATCAGCCCCAGCATTTT.

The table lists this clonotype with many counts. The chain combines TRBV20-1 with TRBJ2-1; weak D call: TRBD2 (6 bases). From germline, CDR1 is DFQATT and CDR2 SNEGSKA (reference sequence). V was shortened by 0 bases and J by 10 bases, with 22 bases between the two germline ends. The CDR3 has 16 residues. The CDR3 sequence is CSARDVETSRGEEQFF. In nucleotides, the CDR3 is TGCAGTGCTAGAGATGTAGAGACTAGTCGCGGGGAAGAGCAGTTCTTC.

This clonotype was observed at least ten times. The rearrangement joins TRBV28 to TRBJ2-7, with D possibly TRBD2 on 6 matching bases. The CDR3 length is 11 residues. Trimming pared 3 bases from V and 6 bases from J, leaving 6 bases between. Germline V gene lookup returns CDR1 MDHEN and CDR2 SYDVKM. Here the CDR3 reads CASSFSGEQYF. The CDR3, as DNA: TGTGCCAGCAGTTTTAGCGGCGAGCAGTACTTC.

CDR3 in amino acids: CASSEGATEAFF. The CDR3 nucleotides read TGCGCCAGCAGTGAGGGGGCAACTGAAGCTTTCTTT. The chain carries TRBV10-2 and TRBJ1-1; D may be TRBD1 (5 bases). V lost 2 bases, J lost 5 bases, and 6 bases lay in between. The CDR3 length is 12 residues. CDR1 and CDR2 from the germline V gene are WSHSY and SAAADI.